The 21 T cell receptor beta chains presented below share a single source sample, sequenced in a study of persistence of HIV-infected CD4 T cells (dated by TCRdb to 2020 to 2022). The immunoSEQ hsTCRB assay version 4 in survey mode was used to sequence TCRbeta repertoires from genomic DNA. TCRdb obtained this table from immuneACCESS and retained in-frame rearrangements with V and J assigned. These tables miss some clones; where compared with another copy, unresolved V genes account for less than half of the shortfall, and the remainder is unexplained. The table for this sample lists 30,000 to 35,000 clones; roughly 80% of them were counted only once. The ten largest make up more than 15% of the sample. The antigens for these receptors are not known. The intended sense of this specimen's treatment or condition label: suppressive antiretroviral therapy. A pool of overlapping HIV-1 Gag 15-mer peptides was used at 0.8 to 1 ug per peptide per mL for cell stimulation. Nonresponding CD40L-negative CD69-negative CD45RO-high memory CD4+ T cells were sorted as memory populations depleted of antigen-responding cells.

Sample: CD4+ T cells sorted from PBMCs after roughly 19-hour stimulation, taken from a patient who received antiretroviral therapy. Interpreted using the paper, the cell subset or site label stands for: CD40L-CD69- CD45RO-high memory CD4 T cells not responding to Gag peptides. The receptors originated from an adult woman with HIV who was CMV-seropositive.

This clone came up once. The J gene is TRBJ1-2, the V gene TRBV19; D not resolved. Germline CDR1 LNHDA, CDR2 SQIVND (reference sequence). The CDR3 extends over 13 amino acids. With 1 base removed from V and 5 bases from J, the gap between germline ends came to 8 bases. The CDR3 sequence: CASSIVGSYGYTF. CDR3 coding DNA: TGTGCCAGTAGTATAGTTGGATCTTATGGCTACACCTTC. Supplemented by reference TRBV19 and TRBJ1-2, the full variable domain reads DGGITQSPKYLFRKEGQNVTLSCEQNLNHDAMYWYRQDPGQGLRLIYYSQIVNDFQKGDIAEGYSVSREKKESFPLTVTSAQKNPTAFYLCASSIVGSYGYTFGSGTRLTVV.

This chain joins TRBV29-1 and TRBJ1-1; 8 positions match TRBD1. V was clipped by 7 bases and J by 2 bases; unmatched bases: 3. The CDR3 runs to 12 residues. Germline CDR1 SQVTM, CDR2 ANQGSEA. The CDR3 nucleotides are TGCAGCGGGGACAGGAGTAACACTGAAGCTTTCTTT. Translating gives CSGDRSNTEAFF. The complete variable domain, with remaining parts taken from reference TRBV29-1 and TRBJ1-1, reads SAVISQKPSRDICQRGTSLTIQCQVDSQVTMMFWYRQQPGQSLTLIATANQGSEATYESGFVIDKFPISRPNLTFSTLTVSNMSPEDSSIYLCSGDRSNTEAFFGQGTRLTVV.

This sequence joins TRBV20-1 and TRBJ1-1; a weak D match, TRBD1 (6 bases). Germline V gives CDR1 DFQATT, CDR2 SNEGSKA (reference sequence). This CDR3 is 14 amino acids long. V lost 3 bases and J lost 4, with 15 bases in between. CDR3 sequence: CSASFPGGLTEAFF. The CDR3 bases are TGCAGTGCTAGTTTCCCGGGGGGCCTCACTGAAGCTTTCTTT.

This clone was recorded only once. The chain joins TRBV19 to TRBJ2-1; the match to TRBD1 covers 9 bases. The CDR3 runs 16 residues. With V trimmed by 2 bases and J by 7 bases, 9 bases remained unmatched. Germline CDR1 reads LNHDA; CDR2 reads SQIVND (reference sequence). CDR3 DNA sequence: TGTGCCAGTAGTATACCGGGACAGGGAACTGGGAATGAGCAGTTCTTC. Protein: CASSIPGQGTGNEQFF. The variable domain in full, completed from reference TRBV19 and TRBJ2-1, reads DGGITQSPKYLFRKEGQNVTLSCEQNLNHDAMYWYRQDPGQGLRLIYYSQIVNDFQKGDIAEGYSVSREKKESFPLTVTSAQKNPTAFYLCASSIPGQGTGNEQFFGPGTRLTVL.

The chain is built from TRBV5-4 and TRBJ2-5, with 14 nucleotides matching TRBD2. CDR1 and CDR2 (germline): SGHNT, YYREEE (reference sequence). This CDR3 region has 16 residues. V lost 2 bases to trimming and J lost 4 bases; unmatched junction nucleotides: 4. For the CDR3, the DNA is TGTGCCAGCAGCTTCGGGACTAGCGGGAGTAGAGAGACCCAGTACTTC. It yields the protein CASSFGTSGSRETQYF.

The chain carries TRBV19 and TRBJ1-5, with 9 bases aligning to TRBD1. The CDR3 runs 17 residues. Germline-derived CDR1 and CDR2 are LNHDA and SQIVND (reference sequence). The junction had 7 bases not matched to a gene; V was cut back by 4 bases and J by 0 bases. CDR3 protein: CASSKDRGTFSNQPQHF. CDR3 DNA sequence: TGTGCCAGTAGTAAGGACAGGGGAACCTTTAGCAATCAGCCCCAGCATTTT.

Remarks on this clone: The junction and the germline gene differ at one end; a read error may be behind it. V usage is TRBV28 and J usage is TRBJ1-6; maybe TRBD1 (5 bases). The germline V gene encodes CDR1 MDHEN and CDR2 SYDVKM. The CDR3 runs 15 residues. CDR3 DNA: TGTGCCAACAGTTTACCGTCTACTAGGGGATCACCCCTCCACTTT. It translates to CANSLPSTRGSPLHF.

V usage is TRBV19 and J usage is TRBJ2-7, with 7 positions matching TRBD2. Germline CDR1 reads LNHDA; CDR2 reads SQIVND (reference sequence). The ends lost 6 bases at V and 6 bases at J; junction bases unmatched: 11. The CDR3 contains 14 residues. This CDR3 reads CASSPGGVPREQYF. As DNA, the CDR3 is TGTGCCAGTAGCCCTGGGGGGGTCCCGCGCGAGCAGTACTTC.

V and J are TRBV12-5 and TRBJ1-5; D gene uncertain. V was shortened by 3 bases and J by 7 bases, with 4 bases between the two germline ends. This CDR3 has 11 residues. CDR1 and CDR2 from the germline V gene are LGHNT and FRNRAP. The CDR3 sequence is CASGLEQPQHF. As DNA, the CDR3 is TGTGCTAGTGGTTTAGAGCAGCCCCAGCATTTT.

V and J are TRBV5-4 and TRBJ2-5, with 7 bases aligning to TRBD2. This CDR3 has 15 residues. Germline lookup yields CDR1 SGHNT and CDR2 YYREEE (reference sequence). V lost 0 bases and J lost 4; bases outside the gene matches: 6. DNA of the CDR3: TGTGCCAGCAGCTTGGGGGGGGGTTTACCAGAGACCCAGTACTTC. It translates to CASSLGGGLPETQYF.

V is TRBV24-1 and J is TRBJ1-2; D call uncertain. This CDR3 is built from 14 residues. The V and J ends lost 3 bases and 6 bases respectively, with 13 bases between them. Germline V gene lookup returns CDR1 KGHDR and CDR2 SFDVKD. CDR3 region: CATSDPARRDGYTF. CDR3 nucleotides: TGTGCCACCAGTGATCCCGCTAGGAGGGATGGCTACACCTTC.

The rearrangement links TRBV2 to TRBJ1-5; 11 bases agree with TRBD1. Germline CDR1 reads SNHLY; CDR2 reads FYNNEI. The CDR3 runs 15 residues. After removal of 6 bases from V and 4 bases from J, the junction contained 5 bases not matched to a gene. Here the CDR3 reads CASRGTGGLNQPQHF. The CDR3 DNA follows: TGTGCCAGCAGAGGGACAGGGGGGCTTAATCAGCCCCAGCATTTT.

The CDR3 sequence: CASSQGGAEAFF. In DNA, the CDR3 is TGTGCCAGCAGCCAGGGAGGGGCTGAAGCTTTCTTT. J is TRBJ1-1 and V is TRBV3-1 (or the pseudogene TRBV3-2); D might be TRBD1 (5 bases). V dropped 3 bases and J dropped 6 bases, with 8 bases sitting between them. The CDR3 is 12 residues long. CDR1 and CDR2 (germline): LGHDT, YNNKEL (reference sequence).

The rearrangement links TRBV6-5 to TRBJ1-1; a weak D match, TRBD1 (5 bases). V gave up 5 bases and J gave up 0 bases, with 13 bases separating them. The CDR3 loop spans 15 amino acids. Germline V gives CDR1 MNHEY, CDR2 SVGAGI. The CDR3 region has the DNA TGTGCCAGCAGTCGGGACGGCTTCATGAACACTGAAGCTTTCTTT. Its translation: CASSRDGFMNTEAFF.

The chain couples TRBV7-8 to TRBJ2-7; D gene ambiguous. V was shortened by 5 bases and J by 7 bases, with 9 bases between the two germline ends. CDR3 length: 11 amino acids. The germline gives CDR1 SGHVS, CDR2 FQNEAQ. The DNA for the CDR3 is TGTGCCAGCAGCGCGAGCGTAGAGCAGTACTTC. The encoded protein is CASSASVEQYF.

The chain carries TRBV5-1 and TRBJ2-5, with TRBD2 as a possible D gene (6 bases). CDR1 and CDR2 (germline): SGHRS, YFSETQ. The CDR3 extends over 14 amino acids. Trimming stripped 3 bases from V and 5 bases from J, with 14 bases between. Written as DNA, the CDR3 is TGCGCCAGCAGCTCCGTCGGGGGTAGCGAGACCCAGTACTTC. This translates into CASSSVGGSETQYF.

The rearrangement uses TRBV28 and TRBJ1-1, with 7 bases matching TRBD1. The V gene's germline CDR1 is MDHEN and CDR2 SYDVKM. V was clipped by 5 bases and J by 4 bases; unmatched bases: 7. The CDR3 length is 14 residues. The chain's CDR3 is CASSPPSGGTEAFF. DNA for the CDR3: TGTGCCAGCAGTCCACCCTCAGGGGGCACTGAAGCTTTCTTT.

The chain uses TRBV29-1 and TRBJ1-3; weak D call: TRBD1 (5 bases). The germline V and J ends were trimmed by 0 bases and 3 bases, with 12 bases remaining between them. CDR3 length: 15 amino acids. Germline V gene sequence: CDR1 SQVTM, CDR2 ANQGSEA. The CDR3 reads CSVEDKGMGGNTIYF. CDR3 nucleotide sequence: TGCAGCGTTGAAGACAAGGGGATGGGTGGAAACACCATATATTTT.

The chain uses TRBV7-2 and TRBJ1-6, with 7 bases that match TRBD1. Germline V gene data show CDR1 as SGHTA and CDR2 as FQGNSA. The CDR3 covers 14 residues. V shed 3 bases, J shed 8 bases, and the junction held 4 bases outside the gene matches. The CDR3 DNA follows: TGTGCCAGCAGCTTCCGGCAGGGGGATTCACCCCTCCACTTT. Translating gives CASSFRQGDSPLHF.

The CDR3 loop is CATSDLIEVNEQFF. In DNA, the CDR3 is TGTGCCACCAGTGATTTAATTGAGGTAAATGAGCAGTTCTTC. V and J are TRBV24-1 and TRBJ2-1; D unresolved. Germline V gives CDR1 KGHDR, CDR2 SFDVKD. Between the trimmed V and J ends, which lost 1 base and 7 bases, there was a span of 10 bases. This CDR3 has 14 residues.

The chain uses TRBV6-4 and TRBJ1-2, with 8 bases matching TRBD1. The CDR3 consists of 13 residues. Germline V lookup: CDR1 MRHNA, CDR2 SNTAGT. V dropped 4 bases and J dropped 4; count of bases not matched to a gene: 2. The CDR3 spells CASSAGGSYGYTF. The CDR3 nucleotides read TGTGCCAGCAGTGCAGGGGGCAGCTATGGCTACACCTTC.